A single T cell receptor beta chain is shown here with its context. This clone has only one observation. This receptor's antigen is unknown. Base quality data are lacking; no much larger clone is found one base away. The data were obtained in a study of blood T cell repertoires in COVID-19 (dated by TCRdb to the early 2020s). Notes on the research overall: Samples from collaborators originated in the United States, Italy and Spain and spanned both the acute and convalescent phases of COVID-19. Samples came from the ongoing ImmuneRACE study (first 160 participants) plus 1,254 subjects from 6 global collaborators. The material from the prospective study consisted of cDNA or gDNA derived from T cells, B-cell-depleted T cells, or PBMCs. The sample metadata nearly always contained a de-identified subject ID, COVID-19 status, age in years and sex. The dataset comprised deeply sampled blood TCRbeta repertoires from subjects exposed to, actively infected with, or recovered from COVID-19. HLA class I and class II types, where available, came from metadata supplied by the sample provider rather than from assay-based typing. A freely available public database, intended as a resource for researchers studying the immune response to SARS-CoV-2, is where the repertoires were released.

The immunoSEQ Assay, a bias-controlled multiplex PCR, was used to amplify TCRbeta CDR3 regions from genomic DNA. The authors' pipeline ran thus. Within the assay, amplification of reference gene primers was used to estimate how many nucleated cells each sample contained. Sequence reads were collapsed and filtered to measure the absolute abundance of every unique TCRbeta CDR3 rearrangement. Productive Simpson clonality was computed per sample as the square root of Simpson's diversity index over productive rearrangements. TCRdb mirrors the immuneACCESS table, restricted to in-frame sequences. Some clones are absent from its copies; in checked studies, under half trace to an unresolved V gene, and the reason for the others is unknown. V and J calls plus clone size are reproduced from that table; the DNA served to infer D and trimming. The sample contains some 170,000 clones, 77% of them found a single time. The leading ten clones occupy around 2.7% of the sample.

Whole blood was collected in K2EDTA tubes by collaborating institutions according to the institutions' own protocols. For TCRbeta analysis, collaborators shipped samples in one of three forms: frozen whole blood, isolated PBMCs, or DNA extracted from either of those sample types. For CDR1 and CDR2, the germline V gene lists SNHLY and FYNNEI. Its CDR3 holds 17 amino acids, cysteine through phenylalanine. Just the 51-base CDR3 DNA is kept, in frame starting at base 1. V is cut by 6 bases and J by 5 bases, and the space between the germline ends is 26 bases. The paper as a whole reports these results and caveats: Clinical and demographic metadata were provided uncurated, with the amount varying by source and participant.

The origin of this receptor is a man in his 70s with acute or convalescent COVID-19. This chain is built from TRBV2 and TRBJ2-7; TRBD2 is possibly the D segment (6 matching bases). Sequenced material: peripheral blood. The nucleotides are TGTGCCAGCAGGATGCGGGGTCGGGGAACCACGACCGACGAGCAGTACTTC. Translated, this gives CASRMRGRGTTTDEQYF.